The 22 T cell receptor beta chains listed next were all sequenced from one sample in a study of cytomegalovirus exposure and HLA in healthy donors. This PCR relied on a set of 60 Vbeta primers and 13 Jbeta primers. The repertoire was sequenced with immunoSEQ multiplex PCR; TCRdb's copy has only in-frame clones and lacks some. The table shows about 130,000 clones, with roughly three quarters occurring only once. Sequencing input: PBMCs. These receptors were obtained from a man under 40 in good health and CMV-seronegative.

This clone appeared once. The chain combines TRBV2 with TRBJ1-2; 7 bases match TRBD1. The CDR3 covers 13 residues. CDR1 is SNHLY and CDR2 is FYNNEI in the germline V gene. The junction had 5 bases not matched to a gene; V was cut back by 7 bases and J by 3 bases. In DNA, the CDR3 is TGTGCCAGCATTGTAACAGGGGACTATGGCTACACCTTC. Encoded protein: CASIVTGDYGYTF.

The rearrangement joins TRBV5-6 to TRBJ1-6, with TRBD1 matching over 9 bases. In germline, CDR1 is SGHDT, CDR2 YYEEEE. The junction had 14 bases not matched to a gene; V was cut back by 4 bases and J by 9 bases. This CDR3 has 17 residues. CDR3 in DNA: TGTGCCAGCAGCCTGGGGACAGGGTTATTTTTGGCTTCACCCCTCCACTTT. Translation: CASSLGTGLFLASPLHF.

This CDR3 reads CASSPQQGGGEKLFF. Written as DNA, the CDR3 is TGCGCCAGCAGCCCTCAACAGGGCGGGGGTGAAAAACTGTTTTTT. The gene calls are TRBV5-1 and TRBJ1-4; D perhaps matches TRBD1 (6 bases). This CDR3 comprises 15 residues. The germline CDR1 and CDR2 sequences are SGHRS and YFSETQ. The V end was cut by 4 bases, the J end by 7 bases, with 17 bases between.

This chain connects TRBV28 to TRBJ2-5; the D gene is possibly TRBD2 (6 bases). This CDR3 comprises 13 residues. Trimming took 5 bases from V and 0 from J, leaving 7 bases between them. Germline CDR1 MDHEN, CDR2 SYDVKM. CDR3 nucleotides: TGTGCCAGCAGTGGACTAAACCAAGAGACCCAGTACTTC. Translated: CASSGLNQETQYF.

The rearrangement uses TRBV7-2 and TRBJ1-1, with 10 bases aligning to TRBD1. J lost 3 bases, V lost 3 bases, and 4 bases had no gene match. This CDR3 is built from 15 residues. Germline V gene sequence: CDR1 SGHTA, CDR2 FQGNSA. The CDR3 loop reads CASSFPGTGDTEAFF. Here the CDR3 DNA reads TGTGCCAGCAGCTTTCCCGGGACAGGGGACACTGAAGCTTTCTTT.

V and J are TRBV7-2 and TRBJ1-2; D may be TRBD1 (5 bases). Per the germline V gene, CDR1 is SGHTA and CDR2 is FQGNSA. Deletions cut 4 bases from V and 5 bases from J, with 17 bases between. The CDR3 is 15 amino acids. The CDR3, as DNA: TGTGCCAGCAGCTCCGGCGGGGGGATAGTTTATGGCTACACCTTC. It encodes CASSSGGGIVYGYTF.

The chain combines TRBV9 with TRBJ2-6; a possible D gene is TRBD2 (5 bases). Per the germline V gene, CDR1 is SGDLS and CDR2 is YYNGEE. The V end lost 3 bases, the J end lost 2 bases, and 12 bases lay between the germline ends. The CDR3 contains 16 residues. The CDR3 coding sequence is TGTGCCAGCAGCGCCCGGGGAGACACTGGGGCCAACGTCCTGACTTTC. Its translation is CASSARGDTGANVLTF. The complete variable domain, with remaining parts taken from reference TRBV9 and TRBJ2-6, reads DSGVTQTPKHLITATGQRVTLRCSPRSGDLSVYWYQQSLDQGLQFLIQYYNGEERAKGNILERFSAQQFPDLHSELNLSSLELGDSALYFCASSARGDTGANVLTFGAGSRLTVL.

As concerns this clone: This CDR3 is missing its conserved last phenylalanine or tryptophan, likely due to a read error. The chain joins TRBV5-1 to TRBJ2-2; 9 bases line up with TRBD1. Germline CDR1 SGHRS, CDR2 YFSETQ. Trimming cost V 0 bases and J 6 bases; bases outside gene matches: 3. The CDR3 extends over 15 amino acids. This chain's CDR3 is CASSLGTGEAGELFV. CDR3 bases: TGCGCCAGCAGCTTGGGGACAGGGGAGGCCGGGGAGCTGTTTGTT.

J is TRBJ1-1 and V is TRBV18, with D hard to call. CDR3 length: 15 residues. Deletions cut 4 bases from V and 1 base from J, with 13 bases between. Germline V gene sequence: CDR1 KGHSH, CDR2 LQKENI. The CDR3 DNA reads TGTGCCAGCTCACTAAACACAGTAGAGAACACTGAAGCTTTCTTT. Translating gives CASSLNTVENTEAFF. Supplemented by reference TRBV18 and TRBJ1-1, the full variable domain reads NAGVMQNPRHLVRRRGQEARLRCSPMKGHSHVYWYRQLPEEGLKFMVYLQKENIIDESGMPKERFSAEFPKEGPSILRIQQVVRGDSAAYFCASSLNTVENTEAFFGQGTRLTVV.

This clone turned up a few times. The V gene is TRBV5-1, the J gene TRBJ2-1; TRBD2 might be the D (6 bases). In germline, CDR1 is SGHRS, CDR2 YFSETQ. Trimming took off 3 bases at V and 6 bases at J, with 13 bases between the two ends. There are 14 residues in the CDR3. The CDR3 loop reads CASSSAGLTNEQFF. For the CDR3, the DNA is TGCGCCAGCAGCTCGGCGGGACTTACCAATGAGCAGTTCTTC.

The V and J genes are TRBV7-3 and TRBJ2-5; D is possibly TRBD2 (6 bases). Trimming removed 0 bases at V and 3 bases at J, with 8 bases between. Germline V gives CDR1 SGHTA, CDR2 FQGTGA. This CDR3 region has 14 residues. Here the CDR3 reads CASSLTPGEETQYF. In nucleotides, the CDR3 is TGTGCCAGCAGCTTAACGCCGGGAGAAGAGACCCAGTACTTC.

The chain combines TRBV5-1 with TRBJ1-1; 7 bases are shared with TRBD1. Germline V CDR1 and CDR2: SGHRS, YFSETQ. This CDR3 has 14 amino acids. J lost 4 bases, V lost 5 bases, and 8 bases had no gene match. Here the CDR3 DNA reads TGCGCCAGCAGTGAGGGGGCTGGGGGCACTGAAGCTTTCTTT. The encoded protein is CASSEGAGGTEAFF.

The V and J genes are TRBV15 and TRBJ1-2; a weak D match, TRBD1 (6 bases). Trimming left V 1 base short and J 6 bases short, with 18 bases between. Per the germline V gene, CDR1 is LNHNV and CDR2 is YYDKDF (reference sequence). CDR3 size: 16 residues. CDR3 sequence: CATSRVLGQGTDGYTF. As DNA, the CDR3 is TGTGCCACCAGCAGAGTTCTCGGGCAGGGGACGGATGGCTACACCTTC.

The CDR3 sequence is CATSSQGTDRNEKLFF. CDR3 in DNA: TGTGCCACCAGCAGCCAAGGAACAGACAGGAATGAAAAACTGTTTTTT. J is TRBJ1-4 and V is TRBV15, with D perhaps matching TRBD1 (6 bases). The germline CDR1 and CDR2 sequences are LNHNV and YYDKDF (reference sequence). This CDR3 is built from 16 residues. The V and J ends lost 3 bases and 5 bases respectively, with 16 bases between them. Drawing the rest from reference TRBV15 and TRBJ1-4, the complete variable domain is DAMVIQNPRYQVTQFGKPVTLSCSQTLNHNVMYWYQQKSSQAPKLLFHYYDKDFNNEADTPDNFQSRRPNTSFCFLDIRSPGLGDTAMYLCATSSQGTDRNEKLFFGSGTQLSVL.

V gene TRBV6-1 combines with J gene TRBJ2-3, with TRBD1 matching over 7 bases. In germline, CDR1 is MNHNS, CDR2 SASEGT. This CDR3 contains 14 residues. J was trimmed by 2 bases and V by 6 bases; bases with no gene match: 5. This chain's CDR3 is CASRTGPITDTQYF. The CDR3, as DNA: TGTGCCAGCAGGACAGGGCCCATCACAGATACGCAGTATTTT.

The chain is built from TRBV4-3 and TRBJ1-1; a possible D gene is TRBD1 (6 bases). The CDR3 loop spans 15 amino acids. In germline, CDR1 is LGHNA, CDR2 YSLEER. Trimming cost V 6 bases and J 4 bases, with 18 bases left between them. CDR3 in amino acids: CASSEGLRGFTEAFF. The CDR3 DNA reads as TGCGCCAGCAGTGAGGGGCTGAGGGGGTTCACTGAAGCTTTCTTT.

The chain joins TRBV5-6 to TRBJ2-2; 7 positions agree with TRBD2. Germline V gene sequence: CDR1 SGHDT, CDR2 YYEEEE. CDR3 size: 16 residues. V lost 3 bases, J lost 0 bases, and 5 bases stayed unmatched. The CDR3 DNA reads as TGTGCCAGCAGCTGGCGACTAGCAGCGAACACCGGGGAGCTGTTTTTT. It is translated as CASSWRLAANTGELFF.

The table lists this clone with a few counts. V and J are TRBV6-5 and TRBJ1-2, with D maybe TRBD1 (5 bases). The V gene lost 2 bases and the J gene lost 4 bases, with 8 bases spanning the gap. Germline values: CDR1 MNHEY, CDR2 SVGAGI. CDR3 length equals 13 residues. CDR3 amino acids: CASSYGGLYGYTF. Here the CDR3 DNA reads TGTGCCAGCAGTTACGGGGGACTCTATGGCTACACCTTC.

The chain is built from TRBV14 and TRBJ1-1, with D tentatively TRBD1 (5 bases). The V gene's germline CDR1 is SGHDN and CDR2 FVKESK. The CDR3 consists of 15 residues. The V gene lost 1 base and the J gene lost 5 bases, with 14 bases spanning the gap. The CDR3, as DNA: TGTGCCAGCAGCCAAGTGGTAGGGGCTGTTACTGAAGCTTTCTTT. This encodes CASSQVVGAVTEAFF. Full variable domain (remainder filled in from reference TRBV14 and TRBJ1-1): EAGVTQFPSHSVIEKGQTVTLRCDPISGHDNLYWYRRVMGKEIKFLLHFVKESKQDESGMPNNRFLAERTGGTYSTLKVQPAELEDSGVYFCASSQVVGAVTEAFFGQGTRLTVV.

The rearrangement links TRBV13 to TRBJ2-5, with 11 nucleotides matching TRBD2. CDR3 length: 16 residues. V shed 2 bases and J 1 base; nucleotides not matched to a gene: 3. CDR1 is PRHDT, CDR2 FYEKMQ, per germline (reference sequence). The DNA of the CDR3 is TGTGCCAGCAGCTTACTAGCGGGGGGCTTCCAAGAGACCCAGTACTTC. Translation: CASSLLAGGFQETQYF.

This chain connects TRBV23-1 to TRBJ1-2; possibly TRBD1 for D (6 bases). TRBV23-1 is marked as an open reading frame, function uncertain. Trimming shortened V by 1 base and J by 7 bases, and 16 bases separated the two germline ends. The CDR3 has 15 residues. CDR3 sequence reads: CASSQFFLGRGGYTF. The CDR3, as DNA: TGCGCCAGCAGTCAATTTTTCTTGGGCAGGGGTGGCTACACCTTC.

The chain has TRBV30 and TRBJ2-3, with D tentatively TRBD2 (5 bases). V lost 0 bases to trimming and J lost 2 bases, with 12 bases between them. The CDR3 loop spans 15 amino acids. Germline CDR1 and CDR2: GTSNPN and SVGIG (reference sequence). The CDR3 DNA is TGTGCCTGGAGTGTCCACCTAGCAAACACAGATACGCAGTATTTT. Protein product: CAWSVHLANTDTQYF.